The present T cell receptor (beta chain) was sequenced within a study of beta chain features in type 1 diabetes (dated 2018 in TCRdb). Turning to the overall study: Mean age, gender distribution, total cell number and subset yield did not differ between patients and healthy donors. Regulatory and stem cell-like memory subsets were isolated from only 8 patients and about eight healthy donors, whereas naive and central memory subsets came from all 30 or so donors. The study compared TCRB repertoires of sorted circulating CD4+ T cell subsets between recently diagnosed type 1 diabetes patients and matched healthy donors. Across all samples, 107,917,701 sorted cells were examined, and cell number per subset correlated strongly with RNA yield.

A single peripheral blood draw of around 0.11 L on average was collected from each donor into heparinised tubes. A BD FACSAria II was used to sort naive, central memory, regulatory and stem cell-like memory CD4+ T cells with a panel that included CD45RO, CCR7, CD25, CD127, CD95 and CD27. Purity was above 95% for every sorted population. Right away, PBMCs were isolated by Lymphoprep density gradient centrifugation and were stained directly, with no culture step. So that batch effects would be minimized, each experiment stained and sorted samples in pairs, pairing one healthy donor with one patient. Summary of the overall study and its limitations: A moderate but significant shortening of TCRB CDR3 length was observed in type 1 diabetes patients in all four CD4+ subsets. At VDJ recombination sites, patients with type 1 diabetes made fewer insertions and deleted more nucleotides, a pattern implying thymic rearrangement abnormalities. Shorter templates might be favored by PCR, yet because patient and control samples were amplified and corrected together, any such skew would affect both groups equally. Because cDNA rather than genomic DNA was sequenced, highly expressing activated cells could have been over-represented, although no difference in activation and CD3 levels was found between groups. The naive, central memory and regulatory TCRB repertoires appeared to resemble one another more closely among patients than among healthy donors. Because the HLA sub-analyses included only small numbers of individuals, any influence of HLA type on TCRB rearrangement was left unresolved.

This clone appeared a few times. It has no known antigen specificity. No base-level quality is on record; no much larger clone is a single base apart. Distinct nucleotide sequences in the sample also encode this CDR3. From V the trimming removes 4 bases and from J it removes 1 base, while the gene matches leave 0 bases of the junction unaccounted for. According to the germline V gene (reference sequence), CDR1 reads SGHNT and CDR2 reads YYREEE. From its cysteine to its phenylalanine, the CDR3 spans 14 amino acids. Kept here is only the CDR3 DNA, which spans 42 bases and is read in frame from base 1. The High Capacity cDNA Reverse Transcription Kit was used to reverse transcribe all of the isolated RNA, meaning that expressed TCRB transcripts were what got sequenced. Deep immunoSEQ sequencing was applied to naive, central memory and regulatory T cell samples, giving an average of roughly 3.5 million total reads per sample. Sorted cells were lysed in RLT buffer, and RNA was extracted using DNase-treated RNeasy Micro or Mini kits according to cell number. Each cell subset was processed separately to prevent cross-contamination, with patient and healthy donor samples processed together. The immunoSEQ multiplex PCR was used to amplify TCRB sequences from cDNA, generating 87-bp fragments that spanned the CDR3 region. Sequencing of the amplicons was performed on the Illumina HiSeq platform. On the study's bioinformatics: Synthetic template baselines were used to correct PCR bias computationally, reads within Hamming distance 2 were collapsed together, and singletons that could not be merged were discarded. Reads were aligned against IMGT to assign V, D and J genes, CDR3 length and insertions or deletions at six rearrangement sites. Within each subset, clonotype counts were normalized to the number of sorted cells before true diversity and Gini coefficients were calculated with the tcR R package. The overlap coefficient, calculated on TCRB nucleotide sequences, was used to quantify repertoire sharing. Entries here come from immuneACCESS through TCRdb and include only in-frame sequences with V and J called. Some clones fail to appear in such tables; in the studies checked, an unresolved V gene covers under half of the shortfall, and the cause of the remainder is unknown. V and J calls and clone size follow that table, whereas D and trimming were derived from the DNA. The sample table lists 300,000 to 400,000 clones, around 7.6% of them with a count of one. Jointly, the top ten make up roughly 0.44% of the sample.

Recombination connected TRBV5-4 to TRBJ2-7; TRBD2 matches 12 bases in the middle. This clonotype originated in a woman under 30 in good health. Sequencing used central memory CD4+ T cells from blood. The bases read TGTGCCAGCAGCCTAGCGGGAGGGTCCTACGAGCAGTACTTC. Its amino acids are CASSLAGGSYEQYF.